The rows below give T cell receptor beta chains drawn from one sample of a study of T-cell reconstitution after alpha-beta-depleted transplantation in children. Each CDR3 protein is one row after TCRdb ran MiXCR on the PCR reads. The repertoire includes 640,000 or so distinct CDR3 sequences, roughly 17% of them detected once, and approximately 1% sits in the top ten. The sample here was PBMCs from the stem cell graft donor, taken from the stem cell graft. These receptors all stem from a human donor who donated a stem cell graft to a child with acute myeloid leukemia. Each CDR3 is given with its conserved first and last residue. The order of the fields is clone size, V gene, D gene, J gene, CDR3 protein, CDR3 DNA. The D gene is left open where the match is weak. A row's size may be missing; if present it is once, few, many or a size class.

few,TRBV27,NA,TRBJ1-1,CASSLSVRTEAFF,TGTGCCAGCAGTTTGTCAGTAAGGACTGAAGCTTTCTTT
many,TRBV9,NA,TRBJ1-1,CASSEGTPNTEAFF,TGTGCCAGCAGCGAAGGGACTCCGAACACTGAAGCTTTCTTT
few,TRBV20-1,TRBD1,TRBJ1-2,CSALQIVDRGITYGYTF,TGCAGTGCCCTACAGATTGTCGACAGGGGCATTACTTATGGCTACACCTTC
many,TRBV10-3,NA,TRBJ2-7,CAISAVSYEQYF,TGTGCCATCAGTGCGGTTTCCTACGAGCAGTACTTC
many,TRBV20-1,NA,TRBJ1-5,CSASKEINQPQHF,TGCAGTGCTAGTAAGGAGATCAATCAGCCCCAGCATTTT
many,TRBV20-1,NA,TRBJ2-1,CSARDGEEINEQFF,TGCAGTGCTAGAGATGGGGAGGAGATCAATGAGCAGTTCTTC
NA,TRBV15,NA,TRBJ1-3,CATSSLSGAGNTIYF,TGTGCCACCAGCAGCCTCTCAGGTGCTGGAAACACCATATATTTT
many,TRBV29-1,TRBD1,TRBJ2-7,CSGLGQAYEQYF,TGCAGCGGACTCGGACAGGCCTACGAGCAGTACTTC
NA,TRBV7-9,NA,TRBJ1-1,CASSLGINFEAFF,TGTGCCAGCAGCTTAGGAATTAACTTTGAAGCTTTCTTT
few,TRBV15,NA,TRBJ1-1,CATRATLMNTEAFF,TGTGCCACCAGGGCGACACTGATGAACACTGAAGCTTTCTTT
few,TRBV12-3/TRBV12-4,TRBD1,TRBJ1-4,CASSQGQHPNEKLFF,TGTGCCAGCAGCCAGGGACAGCATCCTAATGAAAAACTGTTTTTT
few,TRBV7-2,NA,TRBJ2-1,CASSGRGRAEQFF,TGTGCCAGCAGCGGCCGCGGTCGAGCGGAGCAGTTCTTC
few,TRBV11-2,NA,TRBJ1-1,CASSLSVSNTEAFF,TGTGCCAGCAGCTTATCCGTATCGAACACTGAAGCTTTCTTT
many,TRBV20-1,NA,TRBJ2-3,CSATPGHSSTDTQYF,TGCAGTGCTACTCCAGGGCACTCTAGCACAGATACGCAGTATTTT
few,TRBV12-3/TRBV12-4,NA,TRBJ2-3,CASSSAGATDTQYF,TGTGCCAGCAGCTCCGCCGGAGCCACAGATACGCAGTATTTT
few,TRBV29-1,NA,TRBJ1-1,CSVGGKPEAFF,TGCAGCGTTGGAGGGAAGCCTGAAGCTTTCTTT
NA,TRBV20-1,TRBD2,TRBJ2-5,CSAMSAGGIFLYQETQYF,TGCAGTGCTATGTCTGCGGGGGGGATTTTCCTGTACCAAGAGACCCAGTACTTC
few,TRBV7-2,NA,TRBJ2-5,CASSVTSRAAQETQYF,TGTGCCAGCAGCGTTACGTCCCGAGCCGCCCAAGAGACCCAGTACTTC
NA,TRBV5-6,TRBD2,TRBJ2-1,CASSRRLAGKYNEQFF,TGTGCCAGCAGCCGCCGACTAGCGGGGAAGTACAATGAGCAGTTCTTC
few,TRBV20-1,TRBD1,TRBJ2-1,CSAIRPGQGFNEQFF,TGCAGTGCCATCCGGCCGGGACAGGGGTTTAATGAGCAGTTCTTC
NA,TRBV14,NA,TRBJ2-5,CASSQGPTQYF,TGTGCCAGCAGCCAGGGGCCCACCCAGTACTTC
NA,TRBV20-1,NA,TRBJ1-4,CSAAGDATNEKLFF,TGCAGTGCTGCAGGGGATGCAACTAATGAAAAACTGTTTTTT
NA,TRBV5-1,NA,TRBJ2-7,CASSLDAETAYEQYF,TGCGCCAGCAGCTTGGATGCGGAAACCGCCTACGAGCAGTACTTC
many,TRBV7-2,TRBD1,TRBJ1-1,CASSAGGYRGVNTEAFF,TGTGCCAGCAGCGCAGGAGGTTACAGGGGCGTGAACACTGAAGCTTTCTTT
many,TRBV20-1,NA,TRBJ2-7,CSARDSGQLNYEQYF,TGCAGTGCTAGAGATAGCGGACAGCTAAACTACGAGCAGTACTTC
many,TRBV5-1,TRBD1,TRBJ2-1,CASSLGQGVHNEQFF,TGCGCCAGCAGCTTGGGACAGGGGGTCCACAATGAGCAGTTCTTC